One and the same sample provided the 5 T cell receptor beta chains below, sequenced in a study of blood T cell repertoires in COVID-19 (TCRdb year 2020). The library relied on the immunoSEQ multiplex PCR assay. The source is immuneACCESS, and TCRdb retained only in-frame sequences with V and J called. Part of the clones is not carried over; for the studies checked, unresolved V genes explain less than half of this, and the remainder is unexplained. The sample table shows 110,000 or so clones, and more than 80% are seen once. 7.5% to 10% of the sample is in the top ten clones. Sequenced: peripheral blood. The receptors were gathered from a woman aged 40 to 50 with acute or convalescent COVID-19.

The chain is built from TRBV4-1 and TRBJ1-2; possibly TRBD1 for D (5 bases). Germline V gene sequence: CDR1 MGHRA, CDR2 YSYEKL. The V end lost 1 base, the J end lost 4 bases, and 16 bases lay between the germline ends. The CDR3 has 16 amino acids. The CDR3 bases are TGCGCCAGCAGCCAAGGCCATGGGGCTCTTGTCTATGGCTACACCTTC. It codes for CASSQGHGALVYGYTF.

The chain links TRBV2 to TRBJ1-5, with TRBD1 matching 8 bases. CDR3 length equals 15 residues. The V segment lost 11 bases and the J segment 3 bases; nucleotides outside the gene matches: 12. Germline lookup yields CDR1 SNHLY and CDR2 FYNNEI. Here the CDR3 DNA reads TGTGCCTCCTTAGCCAGGACAGGGTCCAATCAGCCCCAGCATTTT. Protein: CASLARTGSNQPQHF.

This chain connects TRBV5-1 to TRBJ1-1; 9 nucleotides align to TRBD1. V was clipped by 3 bases and J by 1 base; unmatched bases: 1. The V gene's germline CDR1 is SGHRS and CDR2 YFSETQ. The CDR3 spans 14 residues. CDR3 amino acids: CASSSGQGNTEAFF. The CDR3 nucleotides are TGCGCCAGCAGCTCGGGACAGGGGAACACTGAAGCTTTCTTT.

The V call is TRBV7-8, the J call TRBJ1-5; 8 nucleotides match TRBD1. The trim removed 6 bases at V and 6 bases at J, leaving 10 bases unmatched. The CDR3 is 15 residues long. Germline V gene lookup returns CDR1 SGHVS and CDR2 FQNEAQ. The CDR3 DNA reads as TGTGCCAGCAGGGTCGGGACAGGAGAACTTCAGCCCCAGCATTTT. It encodes CASRVGTGELQPQHF.

This clone was picked up a small number of times. In DNA, the CDR3 is TGTGCCAGCAGTTACCCGAACAGAGCTAACTATGGCTACACCTTC. Residues: CASSYPNRANYGYTF. The chain recombines TRBV6-2 or TRBV6-3 with TRBJ1-2; no reliable D call. V shed 2 bases and J shed 0 bases, with 10 bases lying between them. The CDR3 sequence is 15 residues long. Germline V gives CDR1 MNHEY, CDR2 SVGEGT.